This entry lists 30 T cell receptor beta chains sequenced from one sample in a study of tumor and adjacent non-tumor tissue in lung cancer. TCRbeta libraries were built with three rounds of nested PCR, modified from ARM-PCR. TCRdb fed the multiplex PCR reads into MiXCR, producing one record per CDR3 protein. The sample shows 84,000 or so distinct CDR3 sequences, about three fifths of them seen only once. No cell sorting was done before RNA was extracted from the tissue. Sequencing was carried out using lung tumor tissue. Receptor source: a man in his 70s with non-small cell lung cancer.

This clonotype was seen many times. Here the CDR3 reads CASSILGMMDGYTF. DNA of the CDR3: TGTGCCAGCAGTATACTGGGGATGATGGACGGCTACACCTTC. V usage is TRBV12-3 or TRBV12-4 and J usage is TRBJ1-2; D is unclear. The V end was cut by 5 bases, the J end by 8 bases, with 18 bases between. The CDR3 length is 14 residues.

This chain connects TRBV7-6 to TRBJ2-7; D possibly matches TRBD1 or TRBD2 (6 bases each). Per germline, CDR1 SGHVS and CDR2 FNYEAQ. The CDR3 length is 13 residues. Deletions cut 2 bases from V and 6 bases from J, with 11 bases between. The CDR3 region is CASSLIEGGEQYF. The CDR3 DNA follows: TGTGCCAGCAGCTTAATCGAGGGGGGCGAGCAGTACTTC.

At least ten counts were recorded for this clonotype. The genes are TRBV6-1 and TRBJ1-5; TRBD1 matches at 8 bases. CDR1 is MNHNS, CDR2 SASEGT, per germline. This CDR3 is 16 amino acids long. Trimming cost V 5 bases and J 1 base; bases outside gene matches: 7. The CDR3 coding sequence is TGTGCCAGCAGTATTCAGGGGGCGCGGAGCAATCAGCCCCAGCATTTT. Protein sequence: CASSIQGARSNQPQHF.

Comment on this clonotype: At one end, the junction sequence differs from germline, possibly due to a read error. The chain has TRBV5-5 and TRBJ1-1, with 8 bases identical to TRBD1. This CDR3 is 13 amino acids long. CDR1 is SGHKS and CDR2 is YYEKEE in the germline V gene (reference sequence). Here the CDR3 DNA reads TGTACCAGCAGCCGACAGGGGAACACTGAAGCTTTATTT. It is translated as CTSSRQGNTEALF.

This rearrangement joins TRBV6-6 to TRBJ1-2, with D perhaps matching TRBD1 (6 bases). Germline loops: CDR1 MNHNY, CDR2 SVGAGI (reference sequence). The CDR3 consists of 15 residues. V shed 4 bases and J shed 3 bases, with 15 bases lying between them. The CDR3 protein is CASSLKRGSDYGYTF. The CDR3 coding sequence is TGTGCCAGCAGTTTGAAAAGGGGGTCTGACTATGGCTACACCTTC.

This rearrangement joins TRBV6-5 to TRBJ1-1, with 9 bases aligning to TRBD1. There are 16 residues in the CDR3. From germline, CDR1 is MNHEY and CDR2 SVGAGI. Trimming cost V 8 bases and J 3 bases; bases outside gene matches: 13. Written as DNA, the CDR3 is TGTGCCAGCGCTCTGGAAGGACAGGGGCACTACACTGAAGCTTTCTTT. This sequence encodes CASALEGQGHYTEAFF.

The sample holds many counts of this clonotype. The CDR3 sequence is CASNIDRGTNQPQHF. DNA of the CDR3: TGTGCCAGCAATATTGACAGGGGAACTAATCAGCCCCAGCATTTT. This chain links TRBV6-1 with TRBJ1-5; 8 nucleotides agree with TRBD1. V shed 7 bases, J shed 4 bases, and the junction held 9 bases outside the gene matches. Germline V lookup: CDR1 MNHNS, CDR2 SASEGT. The CDR3 loop spans 15 amino acids.

The sample holds many counts of this clonotype. The J gene is TRBJ1-3, the V gene TRBV20-1; TRBD1 matches at 7 bases. CDR1 DFQATT and CDR2 SNEGSKA come from the germline V gene (reference sequence). This CDR3 has 14 amino acids. After removal of 3 bases from V and 2 bases from J, the junction contained 4 bases not matched to a gene. CDR3: CSASRTGAGNTIYF. CDR3 sequence (DNA): TGCAGTGCTAGCCGAACAGGGGCTGGAAACACCATATATTTT.

Worth noting for this clonotype: This sequence may be a read error, since a much larger clone differs from it by one base. This chain uses TRBV11-2 with TRBJ2-1; D possibly corresponds to TRBD1 (5 bases). CDR3 length: 13 amino acids. Germline V gives CDR1 SGHAT, CDR2 FQNNGV. CDR3 nucleotides: TGTGCCGGGGCCCCGGCCGTGGTGGGTAAGCAGTCCTTC. Its translation: CAGAPAVVGKQSF.

The chain's CDR3 is CASSLGKDRVYRQYF. The CDR3 region has the DNA TGTGCCAGCAGCTTAGGCAAAGACAGGGTCTACAGGCAGTACTTC. V gene TRBV11-2 combines with J gene TRBJ2-7; TRBD1 matches 7 bases. The CDR3 consists of 15 residues. V shed 1 base, J shed 9 bases, and the junction held 12 bases outside the gene matches. The germline V gene has CDR1 SGHAT and CDR2 FQNNGV.

Comments on this clonotype: This clone may be a read error of a much larger clone one base away. The genes are TRBV29-1 and TRBJ1-4; D might be TRBD1 (5 bases). This CDR3 has 12 residues. Germline V CDR1 and CDR2: SQVTM, ANQGSEA. Trimming removed 4 bases from V and 8 bases from J, with 11 bases in between. The CDR3 here is CSVVTRGEKLFF. CDR3 coding DNA: TGCAGCGTTGTAACTAGGGGCGAAAAACTGTTTTTT. Full variable domain (outside the CDR3, taken from reference TRBV29-1 and TRBJ1-4): SAVISQKPSRDICQRGTSLTIQCQVDSQVTMMFWYRQQPGQSLTLIATANQGSEATYESGFVIDKFPISRPNLTFSTLTVSNMSPEDSSIYLCSVVTRGEKLFFGSGTQLSVL.

Remarks on this clonotype: At one of its ends the junction is not consistent with the germline gene, which may arise from a read error. The genes are TRBV5-1 and TRBJ2-3; 9 positions match TRBD2. CDR1 is SGHRS, CDR2 YFSETQ, per germline. This CDR3 has 16 amino acids. Written as DNA, the CDR3 is TGCGCCATCAGCTTCACTTCTAGCGGGATCTTCGATACGCAGTATTTT. It codes for CAISFTSSGIFDTQYF.

Of note for this clonotype: A much larger clone differs by one base, so this may be a read error. J is TRBJ2-7 and V is TRBV12-3 or TRBV12-4, with 7 bases aligning to TRBD1. J was trimmed by 3 bases and V by 6 bases; bases with no gene match: 5. CDR3 size: 13 residues. In DNA form, the CDR3 reads TGTGCCAGCAGCCCGACAGGGAACTACGAGCAGTACTTC. This translates into CASSPTGNYEQYF.

This clonotype came up once. A junction boundary mismatches the germline segment, possibly from a read error. J is TRBJ2-2 and V is TRBV11-2, with 7 bases identical to TRBD2. Per the germline V gene, CDR1 is SGHAT and CDR2 is FQNNGV. The CDR3 has 17 amino acids. CDR3 in amino acids: CASSSGLTGTYNKELLF. In nucleotides, the CDR3 is TGTGCCAGCAGCTCGGGACTAACTGGGACTTACAATAAGGAGCTGCTTTTT.

This clonotype was found once. Mismatch with germline at one junction end may stem from a read error. The rearrangement joins TRBV6-1 to TRBJ2-3; 9 bases fit TRBD1. This CDR3 is built from 15 residues. Per germline, CDR1 MNHNS and CDR2 SASEGT. As DNA, the CDR3 is TGTACCAGTCAGGCATACGGGACAGGGTCAGATACGCAGTATTTT. Protein product: CTSQAYGTGSDTQYF.

About this clonotype: The final CDR3 position lacks the conserved phenylalanine or tryptophan, pointing to a likely read error. V gene TRBV29-1 combines with J gene TRBJ2-7; 9 bases agree with TRBD2. The CDR3 has 14 residues. J lost 5 bases, V lost 3 bases, and 8 bases had no gene match. The germline gives CDR1 SQVTM, CDR2 ANQGSEA. The CDR3 region has the DNA TGCAGCGTTGAGCGATTTAGCGGGAGTCACGAGCAGTACTCC. Its translation: CSVERFSGSHEQYS.

By its share, this clonotype is medium-sized. The chain joins TRBV6-6 to TRBJ1-4; perhaps TRBD1 as D (6 bases). In germline, CDR1 is MNHNY, CDR2 SVGAGI (reference sequence). Trimming left V 6 bases short and J 5 bases short, with 13 bases between. CDR3 length equals 14 residues. CDR3 DNA: TGTGCCAGCAGCCGTGGACAGAAAAATGAAAAACTGTTTTTT. Translating it yields CASSRGQKNEKLFF.

This chain joins TRBV4-1 and TRBJ1-2, with a weak D call TRBD1 (5 bases). CDR3 length: 15 residues. Trimming left V 8 bases short and J 8 bases short, with 24 bases between. The germline CDR1 and CDR2 sequences are MGHRA and YSYEKL. The CDR3 reads CASQPPGPMTGGYTF. The DNA for the CDR3 is TGCGCCAGCCAACCTCCGGGACCCATGACCGGAGGCTACACCTTC.

About this clonotype: Since the CDR3 does not end with the conserved phenylalanine or tryptophan, this likely comes from a read error. V and J are TRBV12-3 or TRBV12-4 and TRBJ1-3; D gene ambiguous. The CDR3 contains 15 residues. V dropped 5 bases and J dropped 0 bases, with 11 bases sitting between them. CDR3 sequence reads: CASSGRDFSGNTIYL. The CDR3 nucleotides read TGTGCCAGCAGTGGACGGGATTTCTCTGGAAACACCATATATTTG.

Worth noting for this clonotype: The CDR3 does not end in the conserved phenylalanine or tryptophan, so this is likely a read error. V and J are TRBV11-1 and TRBJ2-2; D ambiguous. The V gene's germline CDR1 is SGHAT and CDR2 FQDESV (reference sequence). The CDR3 contains 11 residues. CDR3 amino acids: CASSLHEELFL. CDR3 coding DNA: TGTGCAAGCAGCTTACATGAGGAGCTGTTTCTT.

The rearrangement links TRBV6-1 to TRBJ1-4; possible D gene TRBD1, 6 bases. Deletions cut 6 bases from V and 8 bases from J, with 13 bases between. Germline V lookup: CDR1 MNHNS, CDR2 SASEGT. The CDR3 totals 13 residues. The CDR3 sequence is CASSDRTAEKLFF. DNA of the CDR3: TGTGCCAGCAGCGATAGGACAGCGGAAAAACTGTTTTTT.

A note on this clonotype: Possible read error: a much larger clone is one base away. The chain carries TRBV6-5 and TRBJ1-4, with D possibly being TRBD1 (6 bases). The CDR3 is 17 amino acids. Germline V gene data show CDR1 as MNHEY and CDR2 as SVGAGI. The CDR3 reads CASSYALTGATNEELFF. CDR3 coding DNA: TGTGCCAGCAGTTACGCATTGACAGGAGCAACTAATGAAGAACTGTTTTTT.

As concerns this clonotype: This may be a read error, as it is one base from a much larger clone. The CDR3 DNA sequence: TGTGCCAGGAGCTTACACTCCCTCACAGATACGCAGTATTTT. Protein sequence: CARSLHSLTDTQYF. V and J are TRBV7-9 and TRBJ2-3; D gene uncertain. The germline CDR1 and CDR2 sequences are SEHNR and FQNEAQ (reference sequence). This CDR3 spans 14 amino acids.

The rearrangement uses TRBV28 and TRBJ1-4; D uncertain. The CDR3 runs 12 residues. CDR1 and CDR2 (germline): MDHEN, SYDVKM. Trimming took 5 bases from V and 10 from J, leaving 11 bases between them. The CDR3 loop reads CASSVPGRKLFF. The CDR3 nucleotides read TGTGCCAGCAGTGTTCCTGGGAGAAAACTGTTTTTT.

The chain recombines TRBV11-1 with TRBJ2-5, with no clear D. Between the trimmed V and J ends, which lost 9 bases and 4 bases, there was a span of 15 bases. Germline assignment: CDR1 SGHAT and CDR2 FQDESV (reference sequence). The CDR3 is 13 amino acids. This chain's CDR3 is CASNRTDRETQYF. DNA for the CDR3: TGTGCCAGTAATCGGACGGACCGAGAGACCCAGTACTTC.

Details on this clonotype: One end of the junction is discordant with germline, which a read error may explain. The V call is TRBV6-6, the J call TRBJ2-5; D gene ambiguous. CDR3 size: 14 residues. From germline, CDR1 is MNHNY and CDR2 SVGAGI (reference sequence). The CDR3 DNA reads TGTGCCAACAGTTACCAGTCTAGTAGAGAGACCCAGTACTTC. Protein sequence: CANSYQSSRETQYF.

The V call is TRBV12-5, the J call TRBJ2-1; 7 positions match TRBD2. There are 13 residues in the CDR3. Germline-derived CDR1 and CDR2 are LGHNT and FRNRAP. CDR3 region: CISGSGTKYEQFF. The CDR3 DNA reads TGTATTAGTGGTTCCGGGACTAAGTATGAGCAGTTCTTC.

Concerning this clonotype itself: With a much larger clone just one base away, this may be a read error. V gene TRBV29-1 combines with J gene TRBJ1-2, with unresolved D. Germline V gene lookup returns CDR1 SQVTM and CDR2 ANQGSEA. The CDR3 extends over 11 amino acids. Trimming left V 8 bases short and J 8 bases short, with 15 bases between. The CDR3 loop is CSLLIGHGYTF. DNA for the CDR3: TGCAGCCTCCTGATAGGGCACGGCTACACCTTC. Variable domain in full (rest from reference TRBV29-1 and TRBJ1-2): SAVISQKPSRDICQRGTSLTIQCQVDSQVTMMFWYRQQPGQSLTLIATANQGSEATYESGFVIDKFPISRPNLTFSTLTVSNMSPEDSSIYLCSLLIGHGYTFGSGTRLTVV.

On this clonotype itself: This may arise from a read error, as a much more abundant clone is one base away. The chain joins TRBV4-2 to TRBJ2-1, with TRBD2 identical over 8 bases. CDR3 size: 16 residues. Germline lookup yields CDR1 LGHNA and CDR2 YNFKEQ. CDR3 bases: TGTGCCAGCAACCAAGGTTCGGGAGGGCCCAGGTTAGAGCAGTTCTTC. As protein: CASNQGSGGPRLEQFF.

The table lists this clonotype with many counts. CDR3 coding DNA: TGTGCCAGCAGTTACTCCGGGGGCGCCCCCCACAATTCACCCCTCCACTTT. Its translation: CASSYSGGAPHNSPLHF. The genes are TRBV6-6 and TRBJ1-6, with a tentative D call TRBD1 (6 bases). CDR1 and CDR2 from the germline V gene are MNHNY and SVGAGI (reference sequence). V lost 0 bases and J 7 bases, leaving 16 bases between the germline ends. The CDR3 contains 17 residues.